This TCR beta chain was recovered during a study of blood T cells in healthy people across ages (dated by TCRdb to between 2014 and 2017). As for the study more broadly: In model experiments, template switching captured roughly one uniquely barcoded TCR beta cDNA molecule for every two T cells. Using deep sequencing normalized with unique cDNA molecular identifiers, the study measured how TCR beta repertoire diversity changes with age. Four age groups were formed from the donors: young (average roughly 15 years), middle-aged (less than 40), aged (about 68) and long-lived (approximately 78). Donors of different ages were randomly distributed across sequencing lanes to avoid experimental bias. The study analyzed two additional independent replicas of 1 million unique cDNA reads from the same blood draw for two donors, one aged 18 to 30 and one aged 80 or older. Overall results and qualifications from the work: Donor CMV infection status was unknown, potentially confounding age-related changes in expanded clonotypes. The percentage of naive T cells measured by flow cytometry correlated strongly with observed TCR beta diversity. Conclusive comparison of naive and antigen-experienced compartments was prevented by the profiling of bulk unsorted PBMCs. Observed TCR beta diversity per million T cells fell roughly linearly with age, and a significant reduction was already apparent by age roughly 41. Compared with the aged group, more naive CD4+ T cells, fewer expanded clones and increased TCR diversity were shown by the long-lived group, suggesting age selection. Estimates of total diversity from one million sequenced T cells were regarded as lower bounds and underestimates.

Trimming leaves V shorter by 4 bases and J shorter by 7 bases, with the junction holding 6 bases beyond the gene matches. Reading from cysteine to phenylalanine, the CDR3 counts 13 amino acids. CDR3 DNA only is kept here, 39 bases in frame from base 1. CDR1 and CDR2 (MGHDK, SYGVNS) derive from the germline V gene. There are a few counts of this clonotype. Its antigen target is currently unknown. There are no base qualities to consult, and no much larger clone falls within one base. Library preparation used 5' RACE. The run used an Illumina HiSeq 2500. A second PCR of about 6 to 12 cycles was run with a J-beta primer mix and a sample-barcoded 5' primer. A unique molecular identifier was introduced onto each TCR beta cDNA molecule by a template-switch 5' adaptor carrying 12 random nucleotides. Each sample yielded at least 2.5 million CDR3-containing paired-end reads. First-strand cDNA was synthesized from all RNA with the Mint cDNA synthesis kit, primed by a TRBC-specific oligonucleotide. Following uracil-DNA glycosylase treatment, all cDNA underwent a first 18-cycle PCR with the universal primers M1SS and BC2_uni_R. The original pipeline was this. For normalization, 1 million high-quality reads were randomly selected from each sample, with every read carrying a distinct molecular identifier. Instead of being binned into consensus sequences, reads that shared molecular identifiers were thrown out. MiTCR, set to a Q25 quality threshold and the strictest error-elimination algorithm, was used for CDR3 identification, clonotype clustering and error correction. Lower-bound total TCR beta diversity was estimated with a nonparametric unseen species model using Euler transformation. TCRdb reworked the public reads: Q25 trimming with fastp, MiXCR clone assembly, productive beta chains retained. One record per CDR3 amino acid sequence lists the most common genes and DNA. The authors' filters were not applied to this entry. For this sample there are over 950,000 distinct CDR3 sequences; roughly 47% appear just once. The leading ten clones occupy over 20% of the sample.

The donors were some 39 Caucasian individuals from Russia, aged roughly 6 to 90 years, who were systemically healthy. Roughly 9 milliliters of peripheral blood were drawn from each donor into EDTA-treated Vacutainer tubes. PBMCs were isolated by Ficoll-Paque density-gradient centrifugation, with at least 6 million obtained per sample. Trizol reagent was used to extract total RNA from the PBMCs, yielding at least 5.5 micrograms per sample. For every donor, an aliquot of PBMCs went through flow cytometry to measure the percentages of naive CD45RAhigh/CD27high T cells. Specimen: blood. The chain employs TRBV25-1 and TRBJ1-1; 7 middle bases align to TRBD1. This sequence was found in a woman between 55 and 75 years old in good health. The CDR3 here reads CASSGQGVGEAFF. The nucleotides read TGTGCCAGCAGTGGACAGGGAGTAGGTGAAGCTTTCTTT.